This TCR beta chain was captured in a study of cytomegalovirus exposure and HLA in healthy donors. The germline CDR1 and CDR2 sequences are KGHSH and LQKENI. This CDR3 comprises 15 residues. The V end lost 4 bases, the J end lost 0 bases, and 10 bases lay between the germline ends. The PCR made use of 60 Vbeta and 13 Jbeta primers. TCRdb's table, derived via immunoSEQ multiplex PCR, lists solely in-frame clones and lacks some. The sample comprises a few hundred thousand clones, approximately 81% of which are singletons, and around 3% rests with the top ten. Study-level results: The Asian-associated ancestry cluster reportedly had fewer N-insertions than the approximately 630-donor mean in a later analysis. Later analysis showed most CMV-associated TCR beta chains appearing HLA-restricted. Later examination showed HLA-associated TCR beta chains had greater clonal expansion than equally common others.

As for this clone: As yet, its antigen is unknown.

The sequence was collected from a young man in good health and CMV-seronegative. The J gene is TRBJ1-3, the V gene TRBV18; possibly TRBD1 for D (5 bases). The sample consisted of PBMCs. The chain's CDR3 is CASSLDSHSGNTIYF. The CDR3 region has the DNA TGTGCCAGCTCACTTGACAGCCACTCTGGAAACACCATATATTTT.